This T cell receptor beta chain was captured in a study of blood T cells in healthy people across ages. A sample-barcoded 5' primer and a J-beta primer mix were used in a second PCR of roughly 7 to 11 cycles. Each cDNA was tagged by a template-switch adaptor containing 12 random nucleotides. TCRdb recomputed calls from the 5' RACE reads with MiXCR, one row per CDR3 protein. The sample holds about 1,400,000 distinct CDR3 sequences; about 40% are singletons and the top ten take under 8%. CDR3 length: 11 amino acids. Germline-derived CDR1 and CDR2 are SGHAT and FQNNGV. The V end lost 3 bases, the J end lost 10 bases, and 9 bases lay between the germline ends. Study conclusions and caveats: Fewer expanded clones and more diversity marked long-lived versus aged donors.

Of note for this clonotype: Its antigen is currently unknown.

The J gene is TRBJ1-1, the V gene TRBV11-2; D remains ambiguous. The TCR originated in a woman between 18 and 30 years old in good health. Input material: blood. CDR3 in amino acids: CASSLSAAAFF. In nucleotides, the CDR3 is TGTGCCAGCAGCTTGTCGGCAGCAGCTTTCTTT.